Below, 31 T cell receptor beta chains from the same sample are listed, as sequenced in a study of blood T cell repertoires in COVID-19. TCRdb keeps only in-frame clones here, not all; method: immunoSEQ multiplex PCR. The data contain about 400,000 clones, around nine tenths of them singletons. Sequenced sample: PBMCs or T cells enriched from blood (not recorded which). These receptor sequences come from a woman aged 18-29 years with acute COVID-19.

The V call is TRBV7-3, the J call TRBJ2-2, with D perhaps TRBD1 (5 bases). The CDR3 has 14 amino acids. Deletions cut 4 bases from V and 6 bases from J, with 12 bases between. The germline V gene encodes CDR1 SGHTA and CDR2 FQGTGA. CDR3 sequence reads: CASSSTGEAGELFF. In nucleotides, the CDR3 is TGTGCCAGCAGCTCAACAGGCGAGGCCGGGGAGCTGTTTTTT.

Here the CDR3 DNA reads TGCGCCAGCAGTGAGGGGGCGAACACTGAAGCTTTCTTT. This sequence encodes CASSEGANTEAFF. The V and J genes are TRBV10-2 and TRBJ1-1, with a weak D call TRBD1 (5 bases). Germline values: CDR1 WSHSY, CDR2 SAAADI. This CDR3 contains 13 residues. Trimming removed 2 bases at V and 1 base at J, with 5 bases between.

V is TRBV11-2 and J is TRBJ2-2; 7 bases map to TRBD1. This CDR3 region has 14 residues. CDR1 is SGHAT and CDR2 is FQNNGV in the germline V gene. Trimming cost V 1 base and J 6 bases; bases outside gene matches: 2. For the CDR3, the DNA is TGTGCCAGCAGCTTAGGGACAGGTCCCGGGGAGCTGTTTTTT. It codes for CASSLGTGPGELFF.

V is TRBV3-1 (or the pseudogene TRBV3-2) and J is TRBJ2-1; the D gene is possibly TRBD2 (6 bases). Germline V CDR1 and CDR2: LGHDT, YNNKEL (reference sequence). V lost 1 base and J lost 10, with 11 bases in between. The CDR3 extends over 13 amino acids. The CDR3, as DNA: TGTGCCAGCAGCCAAGTTTCTAGCGTCGAGCAGTTCTTC. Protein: CASSQVSSVEQFF.

CDR3 residues: CAISRAGGETQYF. Written as DNA, the CDR3 is TGTGCCATCAGTAGAGCGGGGGGAGAGACCCAGTACTTC. The chain joins TRBV10-3 to TRBJ2-5; 9 nucleotides agree with TRBD2. Per germline, CDR1 ENHRY and CDR2 SYGVKD. The CDR3 spans 13 residues. Trimming at V came to 5 bases and at J to 4 bases, leaving 2 bases not matched to a gene.

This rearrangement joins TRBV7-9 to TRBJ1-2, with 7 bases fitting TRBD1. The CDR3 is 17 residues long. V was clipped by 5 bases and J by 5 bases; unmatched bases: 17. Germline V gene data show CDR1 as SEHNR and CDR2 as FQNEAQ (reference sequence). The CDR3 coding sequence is TGTGCCAGCAGCATTCCAGCAGACAGGGAGGTAGGGTATGGCTACACCTTC. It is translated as CASSIPADREVGYGYTF.

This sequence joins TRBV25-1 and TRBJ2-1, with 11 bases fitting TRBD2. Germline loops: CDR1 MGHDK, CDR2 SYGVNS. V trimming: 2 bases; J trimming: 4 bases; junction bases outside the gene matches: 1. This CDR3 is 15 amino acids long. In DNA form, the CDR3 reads TGTGCCAGCAGTGAACTAGCGGGGGGTTACAATGAGCAGTTCTTC. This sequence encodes CASSELAGGYNEQFF.

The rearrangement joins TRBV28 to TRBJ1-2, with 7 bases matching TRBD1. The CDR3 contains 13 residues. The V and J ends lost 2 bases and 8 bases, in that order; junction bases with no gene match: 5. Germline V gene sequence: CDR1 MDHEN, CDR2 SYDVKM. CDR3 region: CASSLGQGGGYTF. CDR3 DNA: TGTGCCAGCAGTTTAGGGCAGGGGGGAGGCTACACCTTC.

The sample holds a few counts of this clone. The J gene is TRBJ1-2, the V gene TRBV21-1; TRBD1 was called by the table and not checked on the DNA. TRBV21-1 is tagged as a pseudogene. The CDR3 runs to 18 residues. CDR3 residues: CASSRKFCTGYDGYGYTF. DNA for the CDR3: TGTGCCAGCAGCAGAAAGTTCTGTACAGGGTACGACGGCTATGGCTACACCTTC.

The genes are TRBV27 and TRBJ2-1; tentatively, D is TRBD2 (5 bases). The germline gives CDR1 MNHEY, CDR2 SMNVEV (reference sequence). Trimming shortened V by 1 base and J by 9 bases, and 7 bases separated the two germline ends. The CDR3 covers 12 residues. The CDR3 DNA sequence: TGTGCCAGCAGTTTATATCGGGGTGAGCAGTTCTTC. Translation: CASSLYRGEQFF.

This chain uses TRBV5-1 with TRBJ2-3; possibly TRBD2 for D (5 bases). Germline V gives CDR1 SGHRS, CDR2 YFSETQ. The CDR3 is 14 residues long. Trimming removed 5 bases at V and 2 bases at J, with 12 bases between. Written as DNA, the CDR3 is TGCGCCAGCAGGGACTGGGGTAACACAGATACGCAGTATTTT. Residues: CASRDWGNTDTQYF.

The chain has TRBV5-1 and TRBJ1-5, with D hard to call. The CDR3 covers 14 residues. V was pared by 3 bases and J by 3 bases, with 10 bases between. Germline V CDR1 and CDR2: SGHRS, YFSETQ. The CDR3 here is CASSYGGYNQPQHF. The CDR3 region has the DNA TGCGCCAGCAGCTACGGCGGGTACAATCAGCCCCAGCATTTT. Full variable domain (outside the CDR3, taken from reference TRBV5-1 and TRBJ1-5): KAGVTQTPRYLIKTRGQQVTLSCSPISGHRSVSWYQQTPGQGLQFLFEYFSETQRNKGNFPGRFSGRQFSNSRSEMNVSTLELGDSALYLCASSYGGYNQPQHFGDGTRLSIL.

The CDR3 is CSVEEGGAGNEQFF. CDR3 DNA sequence: TGCAGCGTTGAAGAGGGGGGGGCCGGTAATGAGCAGTTCTTC. The gene calls are TRBV29-1 and TRBJ2-1, with D possibly matching TRBD2 (7 bases). Trimming removed 0 bases at V and 7 bases at J, with 13 bases between. From germline, CDR1 is SQVTM and CDR2 ANQGSEA. This CDR3 has 14 amino acids.

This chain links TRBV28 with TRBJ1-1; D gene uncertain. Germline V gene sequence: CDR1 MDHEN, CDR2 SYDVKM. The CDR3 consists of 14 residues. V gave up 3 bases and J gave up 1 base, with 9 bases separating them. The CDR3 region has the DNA TGTGCCAGCAGTTTGGGCAGACCGAACACTGAAGCTTTCTTT. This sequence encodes CASSLGRPNTEAFF.

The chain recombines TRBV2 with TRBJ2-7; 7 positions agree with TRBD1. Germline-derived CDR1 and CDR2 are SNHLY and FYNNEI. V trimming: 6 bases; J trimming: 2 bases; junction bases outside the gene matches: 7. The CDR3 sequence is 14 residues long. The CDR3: CASRVRGSTYEQYF. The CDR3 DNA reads TGTGCCAGCAGGGTCAGGGGGTCGACCTACGAGCAGTACTTC.

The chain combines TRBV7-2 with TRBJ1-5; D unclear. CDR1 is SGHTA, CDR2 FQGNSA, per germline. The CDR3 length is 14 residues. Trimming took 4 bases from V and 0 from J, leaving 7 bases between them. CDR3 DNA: TGTGCCAGCAGCTCGGGATTTAGCAATCAGCCCCAGCATTTT. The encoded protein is CASSSGFSNQPQHF. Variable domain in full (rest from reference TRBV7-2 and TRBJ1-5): GAGVSQSPSNKVTEKGKDVELRCDPISGHTALYWYRQSLGQGLEFLIYFQGNSAPDKSGLPSDRFSAERTGGSVSTLTIQRTQQEDSAVYLCASSSGFSNQPQHFGDGTRLSIL.

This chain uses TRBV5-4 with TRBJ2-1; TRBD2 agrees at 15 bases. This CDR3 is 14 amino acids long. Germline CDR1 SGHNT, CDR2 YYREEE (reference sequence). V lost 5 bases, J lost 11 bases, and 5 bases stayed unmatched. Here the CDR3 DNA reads TGTGCCAGCAGAACCGGGACTAGCGGGAGGAAGCAGTTCTTC. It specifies CASRTGTSGRKQFF.

CDR3 amino acids: CASSYSRLAGSAIQYF. CDR3 coding DNA: TGTGCCAGCAGTTACTCGAGACTAGCGGGGTCCGCTATTCAGTACTTC. The genes are TRBV6-5 and TRBJ2-4; 11 nucleotides align to TRBD2. The CDR3 has 16 amino acids. V was pared by 0 bases and J by 10 bases, with 8 bases of the junction left unmatched. Germline values: CDR1 MNHEY, CDR2 SVGAGI.

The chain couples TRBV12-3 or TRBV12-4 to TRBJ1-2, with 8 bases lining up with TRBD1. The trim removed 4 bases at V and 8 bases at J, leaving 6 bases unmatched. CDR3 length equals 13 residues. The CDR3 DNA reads TGTGCCAGCAGTTCGCAGGGGGCTGGGGGCTACACCTTC. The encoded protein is CASSSQGAGGYTF.

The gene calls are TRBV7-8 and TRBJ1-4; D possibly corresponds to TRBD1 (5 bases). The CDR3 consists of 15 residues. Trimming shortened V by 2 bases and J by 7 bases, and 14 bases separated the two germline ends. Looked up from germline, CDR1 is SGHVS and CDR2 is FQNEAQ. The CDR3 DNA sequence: TGTGCCAGCAGCTTACTCCCAGGGTTGACTGAAAAACTGTTTTTT. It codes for CASSLLPGLTEKLFF. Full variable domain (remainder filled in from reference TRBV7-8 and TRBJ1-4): GAGVSQSPRYKVAKRGQDVALRCDPISGHVSLFWYQQALGQGPEFLTYFQNEAQLDKSGLPSDRFFAERPEGSVSTLKIQRTQQEDSAVYLCASSLLPGLTEKLFFGSGTQLSVL.

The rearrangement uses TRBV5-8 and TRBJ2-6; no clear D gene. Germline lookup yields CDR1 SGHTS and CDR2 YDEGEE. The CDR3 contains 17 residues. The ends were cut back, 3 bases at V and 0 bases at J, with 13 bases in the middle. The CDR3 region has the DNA TGTGCCAGCAGCTCCTTCCGTGGCAGCTCTGGGGCCAACGTCCTGACTTTC. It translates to CASSSFRGSSGANVLTF. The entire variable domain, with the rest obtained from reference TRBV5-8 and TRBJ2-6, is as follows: EAGVTQSPTHLIKTRGQQATLRCSPISGHTSVYWYQQALGLGLQFLLWYDEGEERNRGNFPPRFSGRQFPNYSSELNVNALELEDSALYLCASSSFRGSSGANVLTFGAGSRLTVL.

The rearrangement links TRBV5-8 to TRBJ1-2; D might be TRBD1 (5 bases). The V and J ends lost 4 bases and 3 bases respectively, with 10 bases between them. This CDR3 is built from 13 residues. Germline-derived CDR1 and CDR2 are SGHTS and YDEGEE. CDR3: CASSLGQDYGYTF. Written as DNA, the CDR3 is TGTGCCAGCAGCCTGGGGCAGGACTATGGCTACACCTTC.

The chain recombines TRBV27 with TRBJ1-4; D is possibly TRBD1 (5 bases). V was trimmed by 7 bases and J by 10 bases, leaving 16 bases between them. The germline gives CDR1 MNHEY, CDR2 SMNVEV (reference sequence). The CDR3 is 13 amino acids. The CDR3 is CASTTQAGGKLFF. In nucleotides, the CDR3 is TGTGCCAGCACCACCCAGGCGGGGGGAAAACTGTTTTTT.

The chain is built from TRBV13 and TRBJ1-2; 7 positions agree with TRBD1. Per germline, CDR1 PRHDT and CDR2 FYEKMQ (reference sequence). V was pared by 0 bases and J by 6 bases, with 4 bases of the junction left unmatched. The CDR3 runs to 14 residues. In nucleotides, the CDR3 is TGTGCCAGCAGCTTAGGGCAGGGGGTGGATGGCTACACCTTC. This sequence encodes CASSLGQGVDGYTF.

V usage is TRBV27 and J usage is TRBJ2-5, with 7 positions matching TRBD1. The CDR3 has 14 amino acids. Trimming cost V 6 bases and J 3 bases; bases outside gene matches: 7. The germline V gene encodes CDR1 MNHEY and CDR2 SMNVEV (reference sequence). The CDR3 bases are TGTGCCAGCAGCTACACAGGGACAGAAGAGACCCAGTACTTC. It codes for CASSYTGTEETQYF.

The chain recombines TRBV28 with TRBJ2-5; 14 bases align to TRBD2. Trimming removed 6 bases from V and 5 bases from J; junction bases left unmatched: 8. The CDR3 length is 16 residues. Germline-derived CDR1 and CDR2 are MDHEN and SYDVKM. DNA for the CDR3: TGTGCCAGCAGCGGGGGACTAGCGGGAGTGGGCGAGACCCAGTACTTC. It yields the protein CASSGGLAGVGETQYF.

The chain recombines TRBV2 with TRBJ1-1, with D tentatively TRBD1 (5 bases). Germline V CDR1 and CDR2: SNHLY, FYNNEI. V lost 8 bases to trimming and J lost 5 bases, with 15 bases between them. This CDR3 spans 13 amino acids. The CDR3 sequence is CASGGSGKTEAFF. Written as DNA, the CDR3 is TGTGCCAGCGGGGGGTCCGGTAAAACTGAAGCTTTCTTT.

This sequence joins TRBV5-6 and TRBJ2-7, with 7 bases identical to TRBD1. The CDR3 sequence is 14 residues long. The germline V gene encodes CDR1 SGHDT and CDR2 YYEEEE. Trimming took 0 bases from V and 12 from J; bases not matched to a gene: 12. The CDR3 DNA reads TGTGCCAGCAGCTTGGACCCTAAGGACAGGTGGCGGTACTTC. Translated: CASSLDPKDRWRYF.

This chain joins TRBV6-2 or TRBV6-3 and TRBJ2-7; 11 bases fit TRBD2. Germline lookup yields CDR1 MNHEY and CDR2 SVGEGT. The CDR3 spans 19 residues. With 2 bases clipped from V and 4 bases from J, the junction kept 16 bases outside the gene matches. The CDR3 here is CASSYPLAGDGIWSYEQYF. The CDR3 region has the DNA TGTGCCAGCAGTTACCCACTAGCGGGAGACGGGATTTGGTCGTACGAGCAGTACTTC.

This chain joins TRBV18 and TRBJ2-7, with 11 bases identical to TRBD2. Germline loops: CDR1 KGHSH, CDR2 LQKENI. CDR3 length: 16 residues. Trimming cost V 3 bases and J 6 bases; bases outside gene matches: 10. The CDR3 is CASSPASGRSIGEQYF. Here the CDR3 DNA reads TGTGCCAGCTCACCGGCTAGCGGGAGGTCTATCGGCGAGCAGTACTTC.

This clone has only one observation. Written as DNA, the CDR3 is TGCGCCAGCAGCTCTCGGGCAGGGGAAGGCTACGAGCAGTACTTC. Translated: CASSSRAGEGYEQYF. The rearrangement links TRBV4-1 to TRBJ2-7, with D maybe TRBD1 (6 bases). The CDR3 is 15 residues long. The germline V gene has CDR1 MGHRA and CDR2 YSYEKL. V lost 5 bases, J lost 3 bases, and 17 bases lay in between.